This TCR beta chain derives from a study of shared clonotypes between healthy human individuals. Findings and limits, study-wide: It was expected that sequencing depth would affect clonotype sharing among donors.

With regard to this clone: What it recognizes is unknown.

It was across several immunoSEQ plates that each subset's genomic DNA was evenly split. The data were produced by immunoSEQ multiplex PCR, yet TCRdb's version contains in-frame clones alone and is incomplete. In the table there are approximately 2.5 million clones, roughly nine tenths of which are singletons. CD4+ cells were split into CD45RA+ naive and CD45RA-negative memory subsets. There are 17 residues in the CDR3. In germline, CDR1 is SNHLY, CDR2 FYNNEI. The ends were cut back, 4 bases at V and 0 bases at J, with 15 bases in the middle. This clonotype originated in a man aged 18 to 29 in good health. The chain is built from TRBV2 and TRBJ1-4, with D hard to call. The material sequenced was naive CD4+ T cells sorted from blood. Subset denoted: CD45RA+ positively selected. The CDR3 sequence: CASSAGRRTSTNEKLFF. Here the CDR3 DNA reads TGTGCCAGCAGTGCCGGACGGCGGACCTCAACTAATGAAAAACTGTTTTTT. Based on the CDR3 plus reference TRBV2 and TRBJ1-4, the full variable domain is EPEVTQTPSHQVTQMGQEVILRCVPISNHLYFYWYRQILGQKVEFLVSFYNNEISEKSEIFDDQFSVERPDGSNFTLKIRSTKLEDSAMYFCASSAGRRTSTNEKLFFGSGTQLSVL.